These 11 T cell receptor beta chains came from one sample sequenced in a study of T cell repertoires in cytomegalovirus infection. TCRdb called the reads again in MiXCR, with one record for every CDR3 protein. The repertoire includes roughly 760,000 distinct CDR3 sequences, 35% to 45% of them detected once, and about 2.8% sits in the top ten. Specimen: PBMCs. Receptor source: a human donor in good health (CMV status not recorded). Some clones in this sample may be carry-over from other donors' samples.

CDR3 region: CASSVAGVTYNEQFF. The CDR3 region has the DNA TGTGCCAGCAGCGTAGCGGGGGTCACCTACAATGAGCAGTTCTTC. The chain recombines TRBV2 with TRBJ2-1, with 9 bases fitting TRBD2. Looked up from germline, CDR1 is SNHLY and CDR2 is FYNNEI. The V segment lost 6 bases and the J segment 2 bases; nucleotides outside the gene matches: 5. CDR3 length equals 15 residues.

The genes are TRBV29-1 and TRBJ1-2; D uncertain. The germline V gene has CDR1 SQVTM and CDR2 ANQGSEA. This CDR3 has 14 residues. V lost 1 base and J 4 bases, leaving 13 bases between the germline ends. The chain's CDR3 is CSVEGRGVSYGYTF. In DNA, the CDR3 is TGCAGCGTTGAAGGTCGGGGAGTGTCCTATGGCTACACCTTC.

This rearrangement joins TRBV19 to TRBJ1-1, with a weak D call TRBD1 (5 bases). This CDR3 comprises 13 residues. V was pared by 5 bases and J by 0 bases, with 7 bases between. Germline V CDR1 and CDR2: LNHDA, SQIVND (reference sequence). The CDR3 loop is CASSWGMNTEAFF. CDR3 DNA: TGTGCCAGTAGTTGGGGGATGAACACTGAAGCTTTCTTT.

At least ten counts were recorded for this clonotype. CDR3 residues: CASSLFEASGYNEQFF. CDR3 sequence (DNA): TGTGCCAGCAGCTTATTCGAGGCTAGCGGTTACAATGAGCAGTTCTTC. This chain uses TRBV7-2 with TRBJ2-1; 7 nucleotides agree with TRBD2. Losses at the gene ends were 2 bases for V and 4 bases for J; bases not matched to a gene: 8. Germline V gives CDR1 SGHTA, CDR2 FQGNSA. The CDR3 is 16 residues long.

As DNA, the CDR3 is TGTGCCTGCCAAGGTTCTGAAAAACTGTTTTTT. This gives the protein CACQGSEKLFF. V and J are TRBV7-6 and TRBJ1-4; the D is unclear. Germline V gene sequence: CDR1 SGHVS, CDR2 FNYEAQ. CDR3 length: 11 amino acids. V lost 11 bases to trimming and J lost 7 bases, with 11 bases between them.

Many counts were recorded for this clonotype. The chain couples TRBV28 to TRBJ2-7; TRBD2 matches at 9 bases. The CDR3 has 18 residues. Per germline, CDR1 MDHEN and CDR2 SYDVKM. V lost 7 bases, J lost 6 bases, and 22 bases stayed unmatched. CDR3 bases: TGTGCCAGCAAGATGTACCCGGAGGCGGGAGGGACCTTCGGCGAGCAGTACTTC. This translates into CASKMYPEAGGTFGEQYF. The variable domain in full, completed from reference TRBV28 and TRBJ2-7, reads DVKVTQSSRYLVKRTGEKVFLECVQDMDHENMFWYRQDPGLGLRLIYFSYDVKMKEKGDIPEGYSVSREKKERFSLILESASTNQTSMYLCASKMYPEAGGTFGEQYFGPGTRLTVT.

V is TRBV5-4 and J is TRBJ2-1; TRBD2 matches at 7 bases. The CDR3 runs 13 residues. The trim removed 5 bases at V and 9 bases at J, leaving 8 bases unmatched. CDR1 and CDR2 from the germline V gene are SGHNT and YYREEE (reference sequence). CDR3 sequence (DNA): TGTGCCAGCAGGACCGGGACTACCTTTGAGCAGTTCTTC. Translating it yields CASRTGTTFEQFF.

The chain uses TRBV30 and TRBJ1-6; D gene uncertain. The CDR3 runs to 15 residues. Deletions cut 0 bases from V and 7 bases from J, with 13 bases between. CDR1 and CDR2 from the germline V gene are GTSNPN and SVGIG (reference sequence). The CDR3 sequence is CAWSVLKGSNSPLHF. DNA of the CDR3: TGTGCCTGGAGTGTACTTAAGGGTTCCAATTCACCCCTCCACTTT.

This clonotype was seen ten or more times. The chain links TRBV7-2 to TRBJ2-1, with a possible D match to TRBD2 (6 bases). Germline lookup yields CDR1 SGHTA and CDR2 FQGNSA. V lost 1 base, J lost 4 bases, and 8 bases lay in between. This CDR3 has 14 residues. Written as DNA, the CDR3 is TGTGCCAGCAGCTTAGACGCGGGGTACAATGAGCAGTTCTTC. Translation gives CASSLDAGYNEQFF. The full variable domain, with the rest looked up from reference TRBV7-2 and TRBJ2-1, is GAGVSQSPSNKVTEKGKDVELRCDPISGHTALYWYRQSLGQGLEFLIYFQGNSAPDKSGLPSDRFSAERTGGSVSTLTIQRTQQEDSAVYLCASSLDAGYNEQFFGPGTRLTVL.

The count of this clonotype is one. The rearrangement uses TRBV4-1 and TRBJ1-5, with 7 bases identical to TRBD1. Per the germline V gene, CDR1 is MGHRA and CDR2 is YSYEKL. V trimming: 1 base; J trimming: 3 bases; junction bases outside the gene matches: 6. The CDR3 runs 16 residues. The CDR3 nucleotides read TGCGCCAGCAGCCAAGTCGGGACAGACCACAATCAGCCCCAGCATTTT. This encodes CASSQVGTDHNQPQHF.

This clonotype was detected a few times. This sequence joins TRBV28 and TRBJ1-5; TRBD1 aligns across 10 bases. The CDR3 contains 14 residues. The germline CDR1 and CDR2 sequences are MDHEN and SYDVKM. V lost 7 bases, J lost 4 bases, and 4 bases stayed unmatched. The CDR3 here is CASTSGQGNQPQHF. CDR3 coding DNA: TGTGCCAGCACCTCGGGACAGGGGAATCAGCCCCAGCATTTT.